This TCR beta chain was documented in a study of beta chain features in type 1 diabetes. Study context: Comparable age, gender and cell yields were observed in patients relative to healthy donors. Findings and caveats of the study: Across all four CD4+ subsets, people with type 1 diabetes showed modestly shorter TCRB CDR3s.

A remark on this clone: As yet, its antigen is unknown.

Every isolated RNA sample was fully reverse transcribed, so sequencing captured expressed TCRB transcripts. Sequencing was performed with immunoSEQ multiplex PCR; in TCRdb, only in-frame clones are kept and a portion is missing. The table shows roughly 53,000 clones, with around 40% occurring only once. Each of the CD4+ naive, central memory, regulatory and stem cell-like memory populations was sorted via CD45RO/CCR7/CD25/CD127/CD95/CD27. Germline V lookup: CDR1 SNHLY, CDR2 FYNNEI. This CDR3 is built from 14 residues. The source of this sequence is a man in his thirties or forties with type 1 diabetes. The sequenced material came from Tregs from blood. V usage is TRBV2 and J usage is TRBJ2-5, with a possible D match to TRBD1 (5 bases). The J call may be in error: the DNA end matches TRBJ2-7 better. The CDR3 loop reads CASTYATESYEQYF. The DNA of the CDR3 is TGTGCCAGCACTTACGCGACAGAAAGCTACGAGCAGTACTTC.